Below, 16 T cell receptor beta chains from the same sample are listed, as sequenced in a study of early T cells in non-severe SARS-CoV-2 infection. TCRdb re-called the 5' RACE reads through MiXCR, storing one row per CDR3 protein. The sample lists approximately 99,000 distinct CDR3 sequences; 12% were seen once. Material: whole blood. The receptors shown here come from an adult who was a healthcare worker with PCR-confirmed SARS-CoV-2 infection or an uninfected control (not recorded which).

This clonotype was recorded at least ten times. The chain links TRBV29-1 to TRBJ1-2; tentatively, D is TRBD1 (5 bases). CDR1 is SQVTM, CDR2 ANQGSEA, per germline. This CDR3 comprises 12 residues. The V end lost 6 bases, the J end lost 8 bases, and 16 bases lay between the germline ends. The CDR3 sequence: CSVLRGSRGYTF. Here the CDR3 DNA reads TGCAGCGTCCTGCGGGGGAGCAGAGGCTACACCTTC.

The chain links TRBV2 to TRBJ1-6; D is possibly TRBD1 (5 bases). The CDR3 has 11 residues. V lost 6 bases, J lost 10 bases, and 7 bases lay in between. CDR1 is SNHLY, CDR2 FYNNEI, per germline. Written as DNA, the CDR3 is TGTGCCAGCAGGGGGGACTCACCCCTCCACTTT. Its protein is CASRGDSPLHF.

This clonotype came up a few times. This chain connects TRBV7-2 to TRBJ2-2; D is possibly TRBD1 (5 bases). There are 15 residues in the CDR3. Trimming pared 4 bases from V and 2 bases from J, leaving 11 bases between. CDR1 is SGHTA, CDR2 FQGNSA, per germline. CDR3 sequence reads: CASSSRVGNTGELFF. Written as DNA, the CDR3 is TGTGCCAGCAGCTCCAGGGTGGGCAACACCGGGGAGCTGTTTTTT.

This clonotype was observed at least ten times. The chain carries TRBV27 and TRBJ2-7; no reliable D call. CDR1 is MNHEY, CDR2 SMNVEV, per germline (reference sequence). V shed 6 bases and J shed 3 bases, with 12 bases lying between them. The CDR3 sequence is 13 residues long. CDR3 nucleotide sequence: TGTGCCAGCAGCCTGAAGGGCAACTACGAGCAGTACTTC. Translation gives CASSLKGNYEQYF.

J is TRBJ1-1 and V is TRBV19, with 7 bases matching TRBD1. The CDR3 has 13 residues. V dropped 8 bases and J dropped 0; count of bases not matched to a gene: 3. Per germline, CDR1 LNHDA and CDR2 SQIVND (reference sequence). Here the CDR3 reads CASADRLNTEAFF. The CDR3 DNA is TGTGCCAGTGCGGACAGGTTGAACACTGAAGCTTTCTTT.

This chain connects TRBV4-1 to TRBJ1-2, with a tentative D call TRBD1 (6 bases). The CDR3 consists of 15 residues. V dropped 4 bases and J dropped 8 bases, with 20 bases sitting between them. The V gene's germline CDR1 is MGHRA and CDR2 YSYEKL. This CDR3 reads CASSLNPIGGDGYTF. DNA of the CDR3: TGCGCCAGCAGCCTCAACCCGATCGGGGGCGACGGCTACACCTTC.

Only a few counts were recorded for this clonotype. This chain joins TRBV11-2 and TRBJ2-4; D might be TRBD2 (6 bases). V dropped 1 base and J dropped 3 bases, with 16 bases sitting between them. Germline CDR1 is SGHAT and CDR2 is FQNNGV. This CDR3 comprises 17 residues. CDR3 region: CASSLALTGEDKNIQYF. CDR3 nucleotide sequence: TGTGCCAGCAGCTTAGCGTTGACGGGGGAAGACAAAAACATTCAGTACTTC.

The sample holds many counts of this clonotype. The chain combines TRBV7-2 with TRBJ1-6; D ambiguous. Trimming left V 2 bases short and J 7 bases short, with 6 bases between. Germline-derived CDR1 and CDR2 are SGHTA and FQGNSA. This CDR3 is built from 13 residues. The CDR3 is CASSLRRNSPLHF. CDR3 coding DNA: TGTGCCAGCAGCTTAAGACGAAATTCACCCCTCCACTTT.

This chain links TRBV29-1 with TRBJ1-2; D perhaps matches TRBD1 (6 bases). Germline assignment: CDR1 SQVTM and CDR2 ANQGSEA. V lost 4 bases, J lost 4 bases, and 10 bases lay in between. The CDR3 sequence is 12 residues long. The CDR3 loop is CSVGGQIYGYTF. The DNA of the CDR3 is TGCAGCGTTGGTGGACAGATCTATGGCTACACCTTC. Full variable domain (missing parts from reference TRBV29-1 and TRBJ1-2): SAVISQKPSRDICQRGTSLTIQCQVDSQVTMMFWYRQQPGQSLTLIATANQGSEATYESGFVIDKFPISRPNLTFSTLTVSNMSPEDSSIYLCSVGGQIYGYTFGSGTRLTVV.

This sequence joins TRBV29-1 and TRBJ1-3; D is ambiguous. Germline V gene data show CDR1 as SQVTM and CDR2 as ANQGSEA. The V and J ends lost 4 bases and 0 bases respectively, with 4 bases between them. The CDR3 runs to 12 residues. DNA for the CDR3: TGCAGCGTTGCCCGCTCTGGAAACACCATATATTTT. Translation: CSVARSGNTIYF. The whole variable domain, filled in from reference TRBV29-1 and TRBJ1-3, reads SAVISQKPSRDICQRGTSLTIQCQVDSQVTMMFWYRQQPGQSLTLIATANQGSEATYESGFVIDKFPISRPNLTFSTLTVSNMSPEDSSIYLCSVARSGNTIYFGEGSWLTVV.

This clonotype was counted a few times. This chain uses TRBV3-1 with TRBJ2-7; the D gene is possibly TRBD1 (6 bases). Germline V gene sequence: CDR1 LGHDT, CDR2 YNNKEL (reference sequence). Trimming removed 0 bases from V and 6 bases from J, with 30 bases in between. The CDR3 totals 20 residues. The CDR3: CASSQEGGGLGTPVASEQYF. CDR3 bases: TGTGCCAGCAGCCAAGAAGGAGGTGGTCTGGGGACACCCGTAGCAAGCGAGCAGTACTTC.

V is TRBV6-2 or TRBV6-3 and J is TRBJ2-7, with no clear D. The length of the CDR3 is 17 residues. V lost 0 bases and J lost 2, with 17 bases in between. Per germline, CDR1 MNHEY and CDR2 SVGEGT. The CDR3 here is CASSYSSADPRPYEQYF. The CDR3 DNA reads TGTGCCAGCAGTTACTCATCGGCTGACCCAAGGCCCTACGAGCAGTACTTC.

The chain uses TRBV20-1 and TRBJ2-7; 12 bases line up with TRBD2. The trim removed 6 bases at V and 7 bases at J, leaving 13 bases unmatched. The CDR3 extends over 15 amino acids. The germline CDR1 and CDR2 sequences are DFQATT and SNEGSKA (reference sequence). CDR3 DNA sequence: TGCAGTGCCGCGGGAGGACTAGCGGGGCCGCGTGAGCAGTACTTC. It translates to CSAAGGLAGPREQYF.

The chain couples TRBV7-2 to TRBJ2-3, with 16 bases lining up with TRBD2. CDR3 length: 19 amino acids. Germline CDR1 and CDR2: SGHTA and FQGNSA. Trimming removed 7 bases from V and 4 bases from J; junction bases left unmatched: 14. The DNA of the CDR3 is TGTGCCAGCACCCAAAAGTCCCGGGGACTAGCGGGGGGGCCAGATACGCAGTATTTT. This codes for CASTQKSRGLAGGPDTQYF.

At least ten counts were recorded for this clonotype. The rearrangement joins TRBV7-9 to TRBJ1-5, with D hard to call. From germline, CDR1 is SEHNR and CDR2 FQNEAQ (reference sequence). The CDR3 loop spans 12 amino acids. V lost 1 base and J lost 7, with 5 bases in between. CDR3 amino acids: CASSLGVQPQHF. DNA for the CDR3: TGTGCCAGCAGCTTAGGGGTGCAGCCCCAGCATTTT.

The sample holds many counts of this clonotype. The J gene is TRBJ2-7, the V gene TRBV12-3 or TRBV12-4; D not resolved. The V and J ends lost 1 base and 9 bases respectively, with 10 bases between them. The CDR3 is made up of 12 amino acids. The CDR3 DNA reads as TGTGCCAGCAGTTTAGGGTTTGGGTCGCAGTACTTC. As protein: CASSLGFGSQYF.